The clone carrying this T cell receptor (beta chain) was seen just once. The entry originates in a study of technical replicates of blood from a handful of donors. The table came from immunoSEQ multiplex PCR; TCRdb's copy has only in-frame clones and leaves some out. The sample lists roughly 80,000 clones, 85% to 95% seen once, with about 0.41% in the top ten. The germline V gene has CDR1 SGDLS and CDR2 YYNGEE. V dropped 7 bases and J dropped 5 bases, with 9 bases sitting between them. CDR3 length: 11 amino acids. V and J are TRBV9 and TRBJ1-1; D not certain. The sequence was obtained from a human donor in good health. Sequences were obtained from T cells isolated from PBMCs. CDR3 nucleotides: TGTGCCAGCGGGCGGGGAACTGAAGCTTTCTTT. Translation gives CASGRGTEAFF.